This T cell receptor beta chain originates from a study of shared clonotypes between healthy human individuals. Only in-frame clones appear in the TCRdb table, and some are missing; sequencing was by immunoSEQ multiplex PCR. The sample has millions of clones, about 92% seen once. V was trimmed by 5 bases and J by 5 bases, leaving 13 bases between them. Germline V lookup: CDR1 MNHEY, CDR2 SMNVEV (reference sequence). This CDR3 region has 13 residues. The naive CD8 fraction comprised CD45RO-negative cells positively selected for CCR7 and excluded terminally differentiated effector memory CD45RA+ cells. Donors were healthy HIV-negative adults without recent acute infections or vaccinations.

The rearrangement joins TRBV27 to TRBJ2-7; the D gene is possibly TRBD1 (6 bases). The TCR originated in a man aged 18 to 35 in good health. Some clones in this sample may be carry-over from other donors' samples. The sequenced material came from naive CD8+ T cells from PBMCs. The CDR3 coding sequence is TGTGCCAGCAGTCCAAACCGACAGGACGAGCAGTACTTC. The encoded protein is CASSPNRQDEQYF.